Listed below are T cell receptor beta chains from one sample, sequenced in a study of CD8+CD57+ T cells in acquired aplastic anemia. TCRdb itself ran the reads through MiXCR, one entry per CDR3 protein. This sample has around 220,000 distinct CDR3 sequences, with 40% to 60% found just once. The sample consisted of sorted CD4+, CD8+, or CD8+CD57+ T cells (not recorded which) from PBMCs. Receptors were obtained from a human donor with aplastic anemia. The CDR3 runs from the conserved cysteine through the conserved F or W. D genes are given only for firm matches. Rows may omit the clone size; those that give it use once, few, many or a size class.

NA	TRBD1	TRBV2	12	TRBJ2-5	TGTGTCAGCAGGACGGGACAGGGGACCCAGTACTTC	CVSRTGQGTQYF
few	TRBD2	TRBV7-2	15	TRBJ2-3	TGTGCCAGCAGCTTTGGTGGACTAGCGGGAGATACGCAGTATTTT	CASSFGGLAGDTQYF
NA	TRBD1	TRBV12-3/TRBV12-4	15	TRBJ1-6	TGTGCCAGCAGGCTATCCGGGACAGCCGATTCACCCATCCACTTT	CASRLSGTADSPIHF
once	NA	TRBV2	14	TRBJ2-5	TGTGCCACCAGGGTAAGACAGGACCAAGAGACCCAGTACTTC	CATRVRQDQETQYF
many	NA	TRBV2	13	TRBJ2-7	TGTGCCAGCAGCTGGAGGGGATCCTACGAGCAGTACTTC	CASSWRGSYEQYF
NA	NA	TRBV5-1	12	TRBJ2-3	TGCGCCAGCAGCTTGCTCAGAGATACGCAGTATTTT	CASSLLRDTQYF
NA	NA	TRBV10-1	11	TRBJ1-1	TGTGCCAGCAGCTTAAAGGGGAAAGCTTTCTTT	CASSLKGKAFF
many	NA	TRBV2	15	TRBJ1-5	TGTGCCAGCAGTAGACTAACAGGGCTCAATCAGCCCCAGCATTTT	CASSRLTGLNQPQHF
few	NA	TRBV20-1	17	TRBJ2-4	TGCAGTGCTAGAGACATTGGGACCGTCCTAGCCAAAAACATTCAGTACTTC	CSARDIGTVLAKNIQYF
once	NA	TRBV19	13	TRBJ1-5	TGTGCCAGTAATGTGGACAGCAATGGACCCCAGCATTTT	CASNVDSNGPQHF
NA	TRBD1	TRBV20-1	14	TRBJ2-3	TGCAGTGCTACCTTAGGGACAGGGGGCGGAACGCAGTATTTT	CSATLGTGGGTQYF
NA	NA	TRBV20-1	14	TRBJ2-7	TGCAGTGCTACCACAGAGGGGGTCTCCTACGAGCAGTACTTC	CSATTEGVSYEQYF
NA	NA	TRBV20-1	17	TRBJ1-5	TGCAGTGCTAGAGATCGGCCTGAGTCAGGGGCGGTCTACAATGAGCATTTT	CSARDRPESGAVYNEHF
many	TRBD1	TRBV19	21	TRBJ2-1	TGTGCCAGTAGTATAACTCTGGGAGACCGGGACAGAGGCCTGCCCTACAATGAGCAGTTCTTC	CASSITLGDRDRGLPYNEQFF
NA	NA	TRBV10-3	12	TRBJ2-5	TGTGCCATCAATAACTCCCAAGAGACCCAGTACTTC	CAINNSQETQYF
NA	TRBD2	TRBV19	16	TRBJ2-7	TGTGCCAGCAGCCAAGGAGTAACTAGCGGGGCCTACGAGCAGTACTTC	CASSQGVTSGAYEQYF
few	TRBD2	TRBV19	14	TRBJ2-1	TGTGCCAGTAACCCGGGAGGCGAGAACACTGAGCAGTTCTTC	CASNPGGENTEQFF
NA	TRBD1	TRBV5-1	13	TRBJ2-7	TGCGCCACCACGGGACAGCGAGTCTACGAGCAGTACTTC	CATTGQRVYEQYF
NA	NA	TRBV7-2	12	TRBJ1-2	TGTGCCAGCAGCTTCCTCACAGGGGGCTACACCTTC	CASSFLTGGYTF
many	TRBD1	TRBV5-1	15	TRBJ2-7	TGCGCCAGCAGCCCCCGGACAGGGGGTTCCTACGAGCAGTACTTC	CASSPRTGGSYEQYF
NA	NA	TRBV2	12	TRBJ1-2	TGTGCCAGCCGGGGGAGTCTCCTTGGCTACACCTTC	CASRGSLLGYTF
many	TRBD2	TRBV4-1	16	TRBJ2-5	TGCGCCAGCAGCCGGTCGAGAGCGGGGGGTAAAGAGACCCAGTACTTC	CASSRSRAGGKETQYF
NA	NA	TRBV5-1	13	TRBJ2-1	TGCGCCAGCAGCCTGGATACCTACAGTGAGCAGTTCTTC	CASSLDTYSEQFF
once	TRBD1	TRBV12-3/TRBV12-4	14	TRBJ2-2	TGTGCCAGCAGTTGGGACAGGGGAGCCGGGGAGCTGTTTTTT	CASSWDRGAGELFF
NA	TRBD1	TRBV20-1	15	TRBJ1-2	TGCAGTGCTAGACTTGTCGGACAGGAGAACTATGGCTACACCTTC	CSARLVGQENYGYTF
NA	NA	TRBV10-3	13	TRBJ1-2	TGTACCATCAGCTCAGAAGCTAACTATGGCTACACCTTC	CTISSEANYGYTF
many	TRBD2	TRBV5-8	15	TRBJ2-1	TGTGCCAGCAGCTTACTAGCGGGGGAATACAATGAGCAGTTCTTC	CASSLLAGEYNEQFF
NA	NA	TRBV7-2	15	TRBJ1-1	TGTGCCAGCAGCCCGTGGACAGCCATGAACACTGAAGCTTTCTTT	CASSPWTAMNTEAFF
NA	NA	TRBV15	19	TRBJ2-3	TGTGCCACCAGCAGCGGCGACTGGGGACATCGCGGGATCACAGATACGCAGTATTTT	CATSSGDWGHRGITDTQYF
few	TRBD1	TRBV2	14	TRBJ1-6	TGTGCCAGCAGTGCGGACAGGCCTAATTCACCCCTCCACTTT	CASSADRPNSPLHF
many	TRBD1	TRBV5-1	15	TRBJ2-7	TGCGCCAGCAGCTTCGGGGACAGGGACTTCTACGAGCAGTACTTC	CASSFGDRDFYEQYF
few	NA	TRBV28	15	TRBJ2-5	TGTGCCAGCAGTTTAAGTGGGGTTAGGCAAGAGACCCAGTACTTC	CASSLSGVRQETQYF
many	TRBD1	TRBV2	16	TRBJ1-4	TGTGCCAGCAGCGGAACAGGGGGCGAGATGAATGAAAAACTGTTTTTT	CASSGTGGEMNEKLFF
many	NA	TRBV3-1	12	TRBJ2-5	TGTGCCAGCAGCCACGTAGGAGAGACCCAGTACTTC	CASSHVGETQYF
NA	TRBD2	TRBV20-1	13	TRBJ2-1	TGCAGTGCTAGACTAGCGGGGGAGGATGAGCAGTTCTTC	CSARLAGEDEQFF
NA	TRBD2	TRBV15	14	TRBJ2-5	TGTGCCACGGCCTTGGGCGCGGGAGTGGAGACCCAGTACTTC	CATALGAGVETQYF
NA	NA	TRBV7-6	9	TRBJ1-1	TGTGCCAGCAGCTTAGCGGCTTTCTTT	CASSLAAFF
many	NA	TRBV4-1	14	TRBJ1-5	TGCGCCAGCAGCCAAGAGAGGGGAGTAGGGCCCCAGCATTTT	CASSQERGVGPQHF
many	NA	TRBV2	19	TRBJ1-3	TGTGCCAGCAGTGAAGCATTCTTTCCGACACTTCACTCTGGAAACACCATATATTTT	CASSEAFFPTLHSGNTIYF
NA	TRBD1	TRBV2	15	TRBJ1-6	TGTGCCAGCAGAGGACAGGGAGACTATAATTCACCCCTCCACTTT	CASRGQGDYNSPLHF
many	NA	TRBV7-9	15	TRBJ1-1	TGTGCCAGCAGTTATCCGGGACTGACGAACACTGAAGCTTTCTTT	CASSYPGLTNTEAFF
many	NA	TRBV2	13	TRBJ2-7	TGTGCCAGCAAGGCTAGGGCCGAGGACGAGCAGTACTTC	CASKARAEDEQYF
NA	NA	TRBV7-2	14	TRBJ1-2	TGTGCCAGCAGCTCCCTGGGGGCAGGGTCTGGAAACACCTTC	CASSSLGAGSGNTF
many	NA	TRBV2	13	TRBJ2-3	TGTGCCACCACTGGGGGTAGCACAGATACGCAGTATTTT	CATTGGSTDTQYF
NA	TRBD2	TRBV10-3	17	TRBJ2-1	TGTGCCATCCCTGCCTGGACTAGCGGGGGGGCAGGAAATGAGCAGTTCTTC	CAIPAWTSGGAGNEQFF
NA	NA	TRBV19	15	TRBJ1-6	TGTGCCAGTACTCCCGGCAGGGTAGGCAATTCACCCCTCCACTTT	CASTPGRVGNSPLHF
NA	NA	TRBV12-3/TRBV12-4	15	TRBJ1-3	TGTGCCAGCAGTTTCGGCTCGGCCTCTGGAAACACCATATATTTT	CASSFGSASGNTIYF
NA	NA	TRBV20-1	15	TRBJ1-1	TGCAGTGCTAGAGATGACTTAGGGGGGTACACTGAAGCTTTCTTT	CSARDDLGGYTEAFF
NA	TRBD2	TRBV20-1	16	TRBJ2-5	TGCAGTGCTAGATCGATAGCGGGGCCCCCCCAAGAGACCCAGTACTTC	CSARSIAGPPQETQYF
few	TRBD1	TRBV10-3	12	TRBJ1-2	TGTGCCATCAGCGCCACAGGGGATGGCTACACCTTC	CAISATGDGYTF
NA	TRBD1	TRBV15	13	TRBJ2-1	TGTGCCACCAGCAGAGATAGGACAGGTGAGCAGTTCTTC	CATSRDRTGEQFF
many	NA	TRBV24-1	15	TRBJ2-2	TGTGCCACCAGTGATTTCGGCAGGGATGGCGGGGAGCTGTTTTTT	CATSDFGRDGGELFF
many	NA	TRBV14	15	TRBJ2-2	TGTGCCAGCAGCCTCGACAGCTTCGACACCGGGGAGCTGTTTTTT	CASSLDSFDTGELFF
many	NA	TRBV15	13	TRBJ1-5	TGTGCCACCAGCGCAGGGTGGGAACAGCCCCAGCATTTT	CATSAGWEQPQHF
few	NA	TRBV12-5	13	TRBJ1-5	TGTGCTAGTGGTTCCTCCTTTAATCAGCCCCAGCATTTT	CASGSSFNQPQHF
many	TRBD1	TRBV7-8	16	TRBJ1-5	TGTGCCAGCAGCCCCAGGACAGGGACCGGCAATCAGCCCCAGCATTTT	CASSPRTGTGNQPQHF
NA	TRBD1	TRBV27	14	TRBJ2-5	TGTGCCAGCAGTTTGGACAGGGGAACGGTGTCCCAGTACTTC	CASSLDRGTVSQYF
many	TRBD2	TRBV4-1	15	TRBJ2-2	TGCGCCAGCAGGGGACTAGCGGGGACGGCCGGGGAGCTGTTTTTT	CASRGLAGTAGELFF
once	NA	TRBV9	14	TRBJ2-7	TGTGCCAGCAGCGCCTCGGCCAACTACTACGAGCAGTACTTC	CASSASANYYEQYF
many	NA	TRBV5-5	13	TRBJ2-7	TGTGCCAGCAGCTTGAGCAGGGATTACGAGCAGTACTTC	CASSLSRDYEQYF